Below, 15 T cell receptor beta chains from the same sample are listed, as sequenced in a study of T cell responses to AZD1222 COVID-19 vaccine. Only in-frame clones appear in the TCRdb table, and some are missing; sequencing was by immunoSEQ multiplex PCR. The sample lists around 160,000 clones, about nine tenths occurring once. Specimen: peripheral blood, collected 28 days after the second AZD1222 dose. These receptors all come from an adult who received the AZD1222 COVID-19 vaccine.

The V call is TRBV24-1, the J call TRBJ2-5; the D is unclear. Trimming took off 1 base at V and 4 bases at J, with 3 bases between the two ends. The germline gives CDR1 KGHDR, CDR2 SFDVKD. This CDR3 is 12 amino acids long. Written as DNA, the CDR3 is TGTGCCACCAGTGATTTACTAGAGACCCAGTACTTC. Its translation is CATSDLLETQYF.

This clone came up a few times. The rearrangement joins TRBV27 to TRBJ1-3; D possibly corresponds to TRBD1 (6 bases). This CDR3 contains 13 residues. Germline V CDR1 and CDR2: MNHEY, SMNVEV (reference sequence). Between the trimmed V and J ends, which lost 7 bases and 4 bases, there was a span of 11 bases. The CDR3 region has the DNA TGTGCCAGCACTCGCAGGGGAGGAAACACCATATATTTT. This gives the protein CASTRRGGNTIYF.

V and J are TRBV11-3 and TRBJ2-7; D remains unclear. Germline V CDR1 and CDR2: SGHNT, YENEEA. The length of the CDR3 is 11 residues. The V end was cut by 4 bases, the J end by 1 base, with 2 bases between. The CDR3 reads CASSSSYEQYF. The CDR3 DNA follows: TGTGCCAGCAGCTCGTCCTACGAGCAGTACTTC.

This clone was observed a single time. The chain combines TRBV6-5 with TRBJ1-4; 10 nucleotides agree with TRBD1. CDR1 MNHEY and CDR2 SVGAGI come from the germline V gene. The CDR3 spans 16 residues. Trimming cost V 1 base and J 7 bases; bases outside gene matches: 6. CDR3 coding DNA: TGTGCCAGCAGTTACTGGACAGGGGGGAAGGTTGAAAAACTGTTTTTT. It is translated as CASSYWTGGKVEKLFF.

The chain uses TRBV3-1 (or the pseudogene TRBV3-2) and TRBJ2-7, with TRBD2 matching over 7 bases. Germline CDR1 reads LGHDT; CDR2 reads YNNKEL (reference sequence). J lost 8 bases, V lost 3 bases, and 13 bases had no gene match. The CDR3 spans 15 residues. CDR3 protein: CASSQGGTAPTKQYF. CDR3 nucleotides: TGTGCCAGCAGCCAGGGGGGGACCGCTCCTACGAAGCAGTACTTC.

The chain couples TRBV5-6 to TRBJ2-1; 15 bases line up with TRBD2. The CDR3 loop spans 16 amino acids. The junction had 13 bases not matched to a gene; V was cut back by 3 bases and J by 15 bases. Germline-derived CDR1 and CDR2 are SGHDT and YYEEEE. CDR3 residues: CASSSPSGTSGRRLFF. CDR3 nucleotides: TGTGCCAGCAGCTCGCCCTCCGGGACTAGCGGGAGGAGGTTGTTCTTC.

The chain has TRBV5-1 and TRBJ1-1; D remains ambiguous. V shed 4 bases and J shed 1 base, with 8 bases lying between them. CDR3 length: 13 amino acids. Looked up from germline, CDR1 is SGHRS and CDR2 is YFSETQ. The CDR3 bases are TGCGCCAGCAGCCGACGGGGGAACACTGAAGCTTTCTTT. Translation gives CASSRRGNTEAFF.

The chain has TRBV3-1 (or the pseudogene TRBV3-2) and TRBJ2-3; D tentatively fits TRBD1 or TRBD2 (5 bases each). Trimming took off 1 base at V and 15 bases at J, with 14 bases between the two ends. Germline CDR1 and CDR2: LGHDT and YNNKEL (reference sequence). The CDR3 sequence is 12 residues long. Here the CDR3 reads CASSQGDGAQYF. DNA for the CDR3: TGTGCCAGCAGCCAAGGTGACGGGGCTCAATATTTT.

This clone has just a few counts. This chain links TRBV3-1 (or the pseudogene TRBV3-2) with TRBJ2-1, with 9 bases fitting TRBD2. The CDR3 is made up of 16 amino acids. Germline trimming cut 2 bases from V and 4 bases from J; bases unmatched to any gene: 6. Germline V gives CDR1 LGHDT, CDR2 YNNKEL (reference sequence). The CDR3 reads CASSQRSLAGYNEQFF. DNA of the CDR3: TGTGCCAGCAGCCAAAGGTCCCTAGCGGGGTACAATGAGCAGTTCTTC.

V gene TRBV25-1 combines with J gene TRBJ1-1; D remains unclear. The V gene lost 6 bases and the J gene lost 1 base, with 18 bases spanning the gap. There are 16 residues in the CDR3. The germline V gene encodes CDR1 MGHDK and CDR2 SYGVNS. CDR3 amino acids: CASRTPRVPPNTEAFF. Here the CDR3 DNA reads TGTGCCAGCAGAACCCCCCGGGTACCCCCGAACACTGAAGCTTTCTTT.

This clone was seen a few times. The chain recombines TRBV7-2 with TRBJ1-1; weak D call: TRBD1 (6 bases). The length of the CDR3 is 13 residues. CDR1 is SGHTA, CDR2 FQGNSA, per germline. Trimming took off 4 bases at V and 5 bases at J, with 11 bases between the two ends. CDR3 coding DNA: TGTGCCAGCAGCTCCACACAGGGAACTGAAGCTTTCTTT. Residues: CASSSTQGTEAFF. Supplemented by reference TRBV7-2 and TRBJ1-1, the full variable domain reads GAGVSQSPSNKVTEKGKDVELRCDPISGHTALYWYRQSLGQGLEFLIYFQGNSAPDKSGLPSDRFSAERTGGSVSTLTIQRTQQEDSAVYLCASSSTQGTEAFFGQGTRLTVV.

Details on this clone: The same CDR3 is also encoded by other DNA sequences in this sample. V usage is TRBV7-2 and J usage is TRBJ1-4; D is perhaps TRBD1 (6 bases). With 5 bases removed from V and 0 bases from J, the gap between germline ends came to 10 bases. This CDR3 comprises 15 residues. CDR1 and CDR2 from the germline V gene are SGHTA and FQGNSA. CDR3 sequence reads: CASSLTGPTNEKLFF. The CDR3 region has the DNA TGTGCCAGCAGCCTTACAGGGCCAACTAATGAAAAACTGTTTTTT.

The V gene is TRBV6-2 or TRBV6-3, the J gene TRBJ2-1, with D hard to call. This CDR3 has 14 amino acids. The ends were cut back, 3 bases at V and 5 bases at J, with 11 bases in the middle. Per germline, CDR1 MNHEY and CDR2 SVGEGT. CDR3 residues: CASSYETEHNEQFF. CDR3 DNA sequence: TGTGCCAGCAGTTATGAGACGGAGCACAATGAGCAGTTCTTC.

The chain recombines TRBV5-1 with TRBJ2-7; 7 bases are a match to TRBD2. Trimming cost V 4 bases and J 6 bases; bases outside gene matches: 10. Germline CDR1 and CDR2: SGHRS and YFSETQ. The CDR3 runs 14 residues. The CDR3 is CASSVERGPLEQYF. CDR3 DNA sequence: TGCGCCAGCAGCGTAGAGCGGGGTCCGCTCGAGCAGTACTTC.

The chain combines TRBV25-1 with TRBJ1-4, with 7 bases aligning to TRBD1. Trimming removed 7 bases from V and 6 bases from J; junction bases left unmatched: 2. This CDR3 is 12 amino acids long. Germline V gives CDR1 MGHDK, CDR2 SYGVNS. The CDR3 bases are TGTGCCAGCAACAGGGGTGATGAAAAACTGTTTTTT. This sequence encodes CASNRGDEKLFF.